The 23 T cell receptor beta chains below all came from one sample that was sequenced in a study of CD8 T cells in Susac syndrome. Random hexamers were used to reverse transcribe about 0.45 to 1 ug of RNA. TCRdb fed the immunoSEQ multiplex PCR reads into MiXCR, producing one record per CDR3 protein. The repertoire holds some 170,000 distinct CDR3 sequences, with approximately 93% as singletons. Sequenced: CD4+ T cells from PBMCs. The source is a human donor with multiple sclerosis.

Here the CDR3 reads CSARPEYSTDTQYF. CDR3 bases: TGCAGTGCTAGACCGGAGTATAGCACAGATACGCAGTATTTT. This chain joins TRBV20-1 and TRBJ2-3; D gene ambiguous. Germline values: CDR1 DFQATT, CDR2 SNEGSKA (reference sequence). The CDR3 runs to 14 residues. Trimming shortened V by 2 bases and J by 0 bases, and 9 bases separated the two germline ends.

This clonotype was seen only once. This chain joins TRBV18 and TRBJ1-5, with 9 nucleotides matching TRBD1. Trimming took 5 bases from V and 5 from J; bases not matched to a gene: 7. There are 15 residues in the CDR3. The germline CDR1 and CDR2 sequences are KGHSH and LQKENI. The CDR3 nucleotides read TGTGCCAGCTCATGGGGACAGGGTGTCGATCAGCCCCAGCATTTT. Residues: CASSWGQGVDQPQHF.

Here the CDR3 reads CATSYGSNQPQHF. The CDR3 nucleotides read TGTGCCACCAGTTACGGTAGCAATCAGCCCCAGCATTTT. This chain joins TRBV24-1 and TRBJ1-5, with no clear D. This CDR3 contains 13 residues. V was clipped by 6 bases and J by 0 bases, with 5 bases between them. Germline-derived CDR1 and CDR2 are KGHDR and SFDVKD.

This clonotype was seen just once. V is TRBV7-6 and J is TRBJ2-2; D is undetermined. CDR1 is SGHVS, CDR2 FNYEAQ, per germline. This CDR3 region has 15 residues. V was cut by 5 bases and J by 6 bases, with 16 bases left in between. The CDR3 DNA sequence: TGTGCCAGCAGCGCCGCAGAGATCGCCGCCGGGGAGCTGTTTTTT. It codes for CASSAAEIAAGELFF.

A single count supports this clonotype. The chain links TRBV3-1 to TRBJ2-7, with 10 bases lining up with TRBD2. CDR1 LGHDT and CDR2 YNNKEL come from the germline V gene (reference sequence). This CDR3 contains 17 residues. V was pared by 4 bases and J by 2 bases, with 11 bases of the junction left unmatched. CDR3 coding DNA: TGTGCCAGCAGCCCCTTGAGCGGGAGGGGCCCCCCCTACGAGCAGTACTTC. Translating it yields CASSPLSGRGPPYEQYF.

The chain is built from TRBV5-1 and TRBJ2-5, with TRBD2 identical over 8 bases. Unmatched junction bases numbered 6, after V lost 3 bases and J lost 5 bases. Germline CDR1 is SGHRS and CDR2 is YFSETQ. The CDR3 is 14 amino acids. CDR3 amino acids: CASSYSGSGETQYF. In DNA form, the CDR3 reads TGCGCCAGCAGCTACAGCGGGAGTGGTGAGACCCAGTACTTC.

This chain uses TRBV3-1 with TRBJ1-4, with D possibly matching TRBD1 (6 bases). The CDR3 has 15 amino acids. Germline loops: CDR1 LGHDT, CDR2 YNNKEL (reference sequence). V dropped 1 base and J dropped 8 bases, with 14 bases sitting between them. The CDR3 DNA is TGTGCCAGCAGCCAAGGGGTACAGGGAGGCGAAAAACTGTTTTTT. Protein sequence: CASSQGVQGGEKLFF. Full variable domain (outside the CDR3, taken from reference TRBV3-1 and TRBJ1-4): DTAVSQTPKYLVTQMGNDKSIKCEQNLGHDTMYWYKQDSKKFLKIMFSYNNKELIINETVPNRFSPKSPDKAHLNLHINSLELGDSAVYFCASSQGVQGGEKLFFGSGTQLSVL.

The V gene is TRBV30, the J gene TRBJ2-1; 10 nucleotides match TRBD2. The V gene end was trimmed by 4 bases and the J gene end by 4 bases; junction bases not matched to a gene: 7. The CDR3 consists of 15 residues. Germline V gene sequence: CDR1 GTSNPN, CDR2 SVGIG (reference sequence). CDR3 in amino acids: CAWTSTSGAYNEQFF. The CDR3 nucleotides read TGTGCCTGGACGAGTACTAGCGGGGCTTACAATGAGCAGTTCTTC.

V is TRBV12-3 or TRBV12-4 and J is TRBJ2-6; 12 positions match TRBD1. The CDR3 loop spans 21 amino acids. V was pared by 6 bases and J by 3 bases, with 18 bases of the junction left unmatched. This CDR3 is CASSPRGYPGQGALGANVLTF. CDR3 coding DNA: TGTGCCAGCAGCCCGAGGGGCTACCCGGGACAGGGGGCGCTTGGGGCCAACGTCCTGACTTTC.

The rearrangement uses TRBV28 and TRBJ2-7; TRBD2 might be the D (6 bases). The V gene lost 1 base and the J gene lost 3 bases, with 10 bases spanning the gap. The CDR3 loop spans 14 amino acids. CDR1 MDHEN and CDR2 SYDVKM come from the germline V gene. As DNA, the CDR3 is TGTGCCAGCAGTTTATCGGGACTCCTCTACGAGCAGTACTTC. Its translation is CASSLSGLLYEQYF.

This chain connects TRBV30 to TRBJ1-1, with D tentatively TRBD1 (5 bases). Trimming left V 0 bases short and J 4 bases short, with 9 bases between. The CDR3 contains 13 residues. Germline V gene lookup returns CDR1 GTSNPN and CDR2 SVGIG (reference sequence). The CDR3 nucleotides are TGTGCCTGGAGTGTACAGGAGGGCACTGAAGCTTTCTTT. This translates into CAWSVQEGTEAFF.

The CDR3, as DNA: TGCGCCAGCAGCTCCGTCCCTTCCGAGCCCCAGCATTTT. Its protein product is CASSSVPSEPQHF. The V and J genes are TRBV5-1 and TRBJ1-5; D is uncertain. V lost 3 bases and J lost 8, with 12 bases in between. This CDR3 is 13 amino acids long. Per germline, CDR1 SGHRS and CDR2 YFSETQ.

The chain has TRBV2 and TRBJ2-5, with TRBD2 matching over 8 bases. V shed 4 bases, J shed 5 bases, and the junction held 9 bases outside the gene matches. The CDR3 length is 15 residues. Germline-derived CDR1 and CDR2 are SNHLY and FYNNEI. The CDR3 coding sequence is TGTGCCAGCAGTGGCCTAGCGGGTGGGTTGGAGACCCAGTACTTC. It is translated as CASSGLAGGLETQYF.

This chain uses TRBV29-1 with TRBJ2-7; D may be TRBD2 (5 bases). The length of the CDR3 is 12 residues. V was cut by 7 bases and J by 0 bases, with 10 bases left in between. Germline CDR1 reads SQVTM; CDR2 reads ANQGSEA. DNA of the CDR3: TGCAGCGCGGTGGAGGACTCCTACGAGCAGTACTTC. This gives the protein CSAVEDSYEQYF.

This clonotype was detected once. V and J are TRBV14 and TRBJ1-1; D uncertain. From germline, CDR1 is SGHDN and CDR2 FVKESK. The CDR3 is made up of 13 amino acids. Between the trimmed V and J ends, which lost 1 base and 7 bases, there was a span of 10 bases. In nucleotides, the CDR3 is TGTGCCAGCAGCCAAGTACGGCGCGGTGAAGCTTTCTTT. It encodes CASSQVRRGEAFF.

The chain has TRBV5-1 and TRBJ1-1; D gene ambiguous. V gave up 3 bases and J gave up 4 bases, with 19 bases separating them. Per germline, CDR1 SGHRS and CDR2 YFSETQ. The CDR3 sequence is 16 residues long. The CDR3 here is CASSWRQPMFGTEAFF. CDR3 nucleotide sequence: TGCGCCAGCAGCTGGCGGCAGCCCATGTTTGGCACTGAAGCTTTCTTT.

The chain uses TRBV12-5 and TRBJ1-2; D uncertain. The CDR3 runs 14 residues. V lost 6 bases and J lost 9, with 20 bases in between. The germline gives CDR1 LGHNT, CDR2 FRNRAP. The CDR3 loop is CASGIIPGGNSYTF. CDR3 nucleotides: TGTGCTAGTGGAATAATACCCGGCGGTAATAGCTACACCTTC.

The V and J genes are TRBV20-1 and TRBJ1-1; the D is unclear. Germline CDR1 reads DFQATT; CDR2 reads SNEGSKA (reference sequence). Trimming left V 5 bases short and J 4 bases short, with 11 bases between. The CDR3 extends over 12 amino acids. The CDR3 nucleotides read TGCAGTGCTTTTAGGGTGAGCACTGAAGCTTTCTTT. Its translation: CSAFRVSTEAFF.

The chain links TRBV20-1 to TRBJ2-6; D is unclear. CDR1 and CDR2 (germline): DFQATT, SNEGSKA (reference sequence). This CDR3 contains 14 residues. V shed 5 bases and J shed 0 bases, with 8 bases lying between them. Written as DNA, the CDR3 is TGCAGTGCTCCGTTAGCCTCTGGGGCCAACGTCCTGACTTTC. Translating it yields CSAPLASGANVLTF.

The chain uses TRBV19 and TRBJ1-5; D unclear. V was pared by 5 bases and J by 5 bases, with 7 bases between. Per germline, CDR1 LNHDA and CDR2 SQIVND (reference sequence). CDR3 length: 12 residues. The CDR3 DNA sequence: TGTGCCAGTAGTTTGGTACATCAGCCCCAGCATTTT. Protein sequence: CASSLVHQPQHF.

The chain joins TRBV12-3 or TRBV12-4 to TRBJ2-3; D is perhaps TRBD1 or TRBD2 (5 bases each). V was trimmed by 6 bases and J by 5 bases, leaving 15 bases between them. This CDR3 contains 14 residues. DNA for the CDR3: TGTGCCAGCAGCAATGTGGGGGTTGGAGATACGCAGTATTTT. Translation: CASSNVGVGDTQYF.

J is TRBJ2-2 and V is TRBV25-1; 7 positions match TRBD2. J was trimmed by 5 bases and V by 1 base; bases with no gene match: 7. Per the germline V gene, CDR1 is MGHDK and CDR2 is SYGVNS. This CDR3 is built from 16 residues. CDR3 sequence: CASSEFLASGTGELFF. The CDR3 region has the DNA TGTGCCAGCAGTGAATTCCTGGCTAGCGGTACCGGGGAGCTGTTTTTT.

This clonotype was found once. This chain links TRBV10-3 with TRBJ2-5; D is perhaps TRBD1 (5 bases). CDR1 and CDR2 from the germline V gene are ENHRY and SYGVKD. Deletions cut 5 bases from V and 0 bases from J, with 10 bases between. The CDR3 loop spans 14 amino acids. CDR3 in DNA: TGTGCCATCAGTCCAGGGTCCCACCAAGAGACCCAGTACTTC. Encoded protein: CAISPGSHQETQYF.